This T cell receptor beta chain was documented in a study of human T cells and chemical hapten exposure. Across the whole study: Patients had diphenylcyclopropenone applied to the scalp weekly throughout the approximately 22-week study.

As to time point: pre-sensitization, week 0. The sample's treatment: therapeutic diphenylcyclopropenone sensitization with weekly scalp DPC. In every case, blood was obtained before the patch test was applied. Total RNA was isolated from whole blood that had not been fractionated. Each cDNA molecule in the library carried unique molecular identifiers. MiXCR was run by TCRdb on the RACE reads, yielding one entry per CDR3 protein. Of more than 100,000 distinct CDR3 sequences listed, 13% are singletons. The CDR3 spans 17 residues. Trimming removed 2 bases from V and 2 bases from J, with 16 bases in between.

The origin of this receptor is a woman aged 18-29 years with alopecia areata. Some clones in this sample may be carry-over from other donors' samples. The chain couples TRBV12-3 or TRBV12-4 to TRBJ2-1; D is undetermined. The sequenced sample was whole blood, obtained in connection with sensitization to the hapten diphenylcyclopropenone (DPC). The chain's CDR3 is CASSLPPGIQPYNEQFF. CDR3 sequence (DNA): TGTGCCAGCAGTTTACCCCCCGGAATTCAACCCTACAATGAGCAGTTCTTC.